This TCR beta chain was found in a study of T cell repertoires in cytomegalovirus infection. Study details: The study used recently identified HLA-C-restricted and well-studied HLA-B-restricted CMV epitopes. It can be stated that public TCR beta signatures indicated CMV infection as well as a matching HLA type. Points from the study as a whole: HLA-C-restricted CMV-specific TCR beta clonotypes were dominant in the ex vivo response.

The CDR3 runs to 13 residues. CDR1 and CDR2 (germline): SGHVS, FQNEAQ. V lost 0 bases and J lost 6, with 6 bases in between. TCRdb passed the reads through MiXCR, listing each CDR3 protein once. The sample carries roughly 78,000 distinct CDR3 sequences, roughly 40% recorded once. This clonotype turned up a few times. Its cognate antigen is unknown. The chain combines TRBV7-8 with TRBJ2-1; D ambiguous. The sequencing used CD8+ T cells from cultured PBMCs, collected from culture after CMV antigen stimulation. The sequence derives from a human donor in good health (CMV status not recorded). Some clones in this sample may be carry-over from other donors' samples. The DNA of the CDR3 is TGTGCCAGCAGCTTAGCCGGATTCAATGAGCAGTTCTTC. This codes for CASSLAGFNEQFF.